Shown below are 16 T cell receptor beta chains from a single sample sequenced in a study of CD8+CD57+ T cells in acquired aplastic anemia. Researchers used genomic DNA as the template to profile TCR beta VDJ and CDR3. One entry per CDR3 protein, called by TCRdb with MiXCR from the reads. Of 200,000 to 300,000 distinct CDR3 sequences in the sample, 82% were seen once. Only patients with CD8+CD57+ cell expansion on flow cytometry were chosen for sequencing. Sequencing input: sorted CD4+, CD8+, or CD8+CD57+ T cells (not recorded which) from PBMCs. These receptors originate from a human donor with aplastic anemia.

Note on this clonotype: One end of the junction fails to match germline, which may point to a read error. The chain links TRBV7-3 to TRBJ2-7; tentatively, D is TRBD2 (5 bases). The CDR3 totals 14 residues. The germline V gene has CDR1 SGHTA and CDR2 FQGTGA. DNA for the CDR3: TGTGCCACCAGCGGCCGGGCCCTAACCTACAAGCAGTACTTC. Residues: CATSGRALTYKQYF.

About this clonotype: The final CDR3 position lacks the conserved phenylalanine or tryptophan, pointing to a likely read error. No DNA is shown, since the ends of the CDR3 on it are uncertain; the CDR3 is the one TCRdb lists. The CDR3 sequence is CASSDGGTRGQFFGP. This chain links TRBV2 with TRBJ2-5; the table assigns TRBD1, which was not confirmed against the DNA. CDR1 is SNHLY, CDR2 FYNNEI, per germline. The CDR3 is 15 residues long, counting both termini.

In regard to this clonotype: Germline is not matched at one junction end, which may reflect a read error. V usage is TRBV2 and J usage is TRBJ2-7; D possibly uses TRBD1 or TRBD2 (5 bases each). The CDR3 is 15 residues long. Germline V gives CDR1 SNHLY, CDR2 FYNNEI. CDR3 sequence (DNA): TGTGCCAGCGGGGACCTAGGCACCGATACGCAGGAGTTTGACTTC. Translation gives CASGDLGTDTQEFDF.

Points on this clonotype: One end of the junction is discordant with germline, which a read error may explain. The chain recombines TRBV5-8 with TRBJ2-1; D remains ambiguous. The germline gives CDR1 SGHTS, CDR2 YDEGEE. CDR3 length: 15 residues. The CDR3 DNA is TGCGCCAGCAGCCAAGGCCGTGGAGCCTACAATGAGCAGTTCTTC. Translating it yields CASSQGRGAYNEQFF. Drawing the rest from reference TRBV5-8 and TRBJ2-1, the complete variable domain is EAGVTQSPTHLIKTRGQQATLRCSPISGHTSVYWYQQALGLGLQFLLWYDEGEERNRGNFPPRFSGRQFPNYSSELNVNALELEDSALYLCASSQGRGAYNEQFFGPGTRLTVL.

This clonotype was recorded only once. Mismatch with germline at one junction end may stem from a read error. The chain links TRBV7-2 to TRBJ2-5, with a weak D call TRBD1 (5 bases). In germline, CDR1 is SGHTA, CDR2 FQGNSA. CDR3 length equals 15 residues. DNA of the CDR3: TGTGCCAGCAGCTTAGGGGGCCAGGCACCTACAGATACGCACTTC. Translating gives CASSLGGQAPTDTHF. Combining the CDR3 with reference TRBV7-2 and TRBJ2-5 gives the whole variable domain GAGVSQSPSNKVTEKGKDVELRCDPISGHTALYWYRQSLGQGLEFLIYFQGNSAPDKSGLPSDRFSAERTGGSVSTLTIQRTQQEDSAVYLCASSLGGQAPTDTHFGPGTRLLVL.

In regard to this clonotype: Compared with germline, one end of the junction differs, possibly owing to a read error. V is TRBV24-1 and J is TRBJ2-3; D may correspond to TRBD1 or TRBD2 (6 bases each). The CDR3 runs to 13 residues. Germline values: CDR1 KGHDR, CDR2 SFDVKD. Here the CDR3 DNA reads TGTGCCACCTTGGACGGGGGCACCGATACGCTGTATTTT. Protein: CATLDGGTDTLYF.

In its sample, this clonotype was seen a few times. The CDR3 DNA follows: TGTGCCACCAGTGATTTGACGGGGGAGCAGTTCTTC. It is translated as CATSDLTGEQFF. The J gene is TRBJ2-1, the V gene TRBV24-1; D may be TRBD2 (5 bases). The length of the CDR3 is 12 residues. V was pared by 0 bases and J by 10 bases, with 6 bases between. CDR1 KGHDR and CDR2 SFDVKD come from the germline V gene.

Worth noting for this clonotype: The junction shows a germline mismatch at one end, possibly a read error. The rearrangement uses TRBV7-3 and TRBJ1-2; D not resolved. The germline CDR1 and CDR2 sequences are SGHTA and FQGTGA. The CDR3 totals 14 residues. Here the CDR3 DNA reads TGTGCCAGCAGCTTAGATCTGACATGTAACACTGACACTTTC. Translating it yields CASSLDLTCNTDTF.

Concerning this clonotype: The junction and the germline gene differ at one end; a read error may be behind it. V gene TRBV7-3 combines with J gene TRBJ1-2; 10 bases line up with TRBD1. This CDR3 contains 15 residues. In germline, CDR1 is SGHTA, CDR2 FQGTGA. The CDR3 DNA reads TGTGCTAGCAGCTTGACAGGGGGCTCAGACTATGGCTACACCTTC. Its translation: CASSLTGGSDYGYTF.

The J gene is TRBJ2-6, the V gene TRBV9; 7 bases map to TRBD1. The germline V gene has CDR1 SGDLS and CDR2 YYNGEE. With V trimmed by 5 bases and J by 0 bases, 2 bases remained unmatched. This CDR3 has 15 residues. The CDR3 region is CASSNRGSGANVLTF. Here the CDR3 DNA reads TGTGCCAGCAGTAACAGGGGCTCTGGGGCCAACGTCCTGACTTTC.

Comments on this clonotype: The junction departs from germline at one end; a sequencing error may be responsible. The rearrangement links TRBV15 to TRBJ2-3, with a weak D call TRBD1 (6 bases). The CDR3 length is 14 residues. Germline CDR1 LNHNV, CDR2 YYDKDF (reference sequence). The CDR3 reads CSTSRGGEQETQYF. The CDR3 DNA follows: TGCTCCACCAGCAGGGGCGGCGAGCAAGAGACCCAGTATTTC.

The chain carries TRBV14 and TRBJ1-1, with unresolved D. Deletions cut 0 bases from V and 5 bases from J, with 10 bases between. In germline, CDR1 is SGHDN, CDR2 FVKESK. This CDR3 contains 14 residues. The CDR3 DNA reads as TGTGCCAGCAGCCAAGAAAGCCGCGGTACTGAAGCTTTCTTT. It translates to CASSQESRGTEAFF.

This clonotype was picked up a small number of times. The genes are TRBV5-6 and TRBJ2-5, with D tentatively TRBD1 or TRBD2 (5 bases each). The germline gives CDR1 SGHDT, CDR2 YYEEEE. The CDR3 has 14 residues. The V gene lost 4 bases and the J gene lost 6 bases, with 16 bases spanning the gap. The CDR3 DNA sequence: TGTGCCAGCAGCATGGAGAGGGACGGGCAGACCCAGTACTTC. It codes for CASSMERDGQTQYF. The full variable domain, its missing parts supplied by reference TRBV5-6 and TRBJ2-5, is DAGVTQSPTHLIKTRGQQVTLRCSPKSGHDTVSWYQQALGQGPQFIFQYYEEEERQRGNFPDRFSGHQFPNYSSELNVNALLLGDSALYLCASSMERDGQTQYFGPGTRLLVL.

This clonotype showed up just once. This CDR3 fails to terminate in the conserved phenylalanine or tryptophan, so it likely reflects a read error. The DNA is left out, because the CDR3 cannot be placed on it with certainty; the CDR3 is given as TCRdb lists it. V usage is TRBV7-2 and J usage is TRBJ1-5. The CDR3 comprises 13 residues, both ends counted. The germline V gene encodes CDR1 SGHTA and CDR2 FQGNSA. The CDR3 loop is CASSLTGTRARRI.

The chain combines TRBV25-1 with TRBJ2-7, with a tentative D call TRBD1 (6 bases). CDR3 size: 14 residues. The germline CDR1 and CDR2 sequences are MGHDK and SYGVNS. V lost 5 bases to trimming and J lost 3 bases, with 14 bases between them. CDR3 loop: CASSPFTGIYEQYF. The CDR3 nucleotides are TGTGCCAGCAGTCCCTTTACAGGGATCTACGAGCAGTACTTC.

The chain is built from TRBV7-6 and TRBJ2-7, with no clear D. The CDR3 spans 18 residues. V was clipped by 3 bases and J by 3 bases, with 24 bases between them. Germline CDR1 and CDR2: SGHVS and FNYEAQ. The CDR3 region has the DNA TGTGCCAGCAGCTTGCATTCCTATAATTCACCCCTCCACTACGAGCAGTACGTC. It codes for CASSLHSYNSPLHYEQYV.